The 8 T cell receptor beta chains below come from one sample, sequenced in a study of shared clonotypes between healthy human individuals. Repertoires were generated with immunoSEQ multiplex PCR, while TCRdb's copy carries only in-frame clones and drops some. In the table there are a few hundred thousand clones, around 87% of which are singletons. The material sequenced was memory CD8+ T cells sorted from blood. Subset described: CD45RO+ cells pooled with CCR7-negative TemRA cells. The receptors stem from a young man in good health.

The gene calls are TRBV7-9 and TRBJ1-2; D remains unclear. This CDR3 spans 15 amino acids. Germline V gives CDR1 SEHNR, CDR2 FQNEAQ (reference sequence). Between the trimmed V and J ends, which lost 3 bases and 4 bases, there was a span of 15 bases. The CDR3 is CASSFLTELSYGYTF. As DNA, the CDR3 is TGTGCCAGCAGCTTTTTGACGGAGTTGAGCTATGGCTACACCTTC.

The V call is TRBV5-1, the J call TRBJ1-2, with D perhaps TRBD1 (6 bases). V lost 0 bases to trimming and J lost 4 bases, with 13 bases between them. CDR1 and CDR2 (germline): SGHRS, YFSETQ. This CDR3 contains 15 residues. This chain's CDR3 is CASSLEPGQGYGYTF. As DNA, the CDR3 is TGCGCCAGCAGCTTGGAACCGGGACAAGGCTATGGCTACACCTTC.

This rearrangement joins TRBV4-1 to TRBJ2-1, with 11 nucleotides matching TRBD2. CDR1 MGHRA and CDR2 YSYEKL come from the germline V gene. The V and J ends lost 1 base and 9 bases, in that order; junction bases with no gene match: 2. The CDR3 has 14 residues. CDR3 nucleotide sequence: TGCGCCAGCAGCCAAGGACTAGCGGGAATTGAGCAGTTCTTC. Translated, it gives CASSQGLAGIEQFF.

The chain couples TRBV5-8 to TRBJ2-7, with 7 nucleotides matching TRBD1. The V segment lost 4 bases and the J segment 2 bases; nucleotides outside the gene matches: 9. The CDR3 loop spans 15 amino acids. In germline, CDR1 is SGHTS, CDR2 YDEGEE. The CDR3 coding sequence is TGTGCCAGCAGCCCCCGGACAGGAAAACCCTACGAGCAGTACTTC. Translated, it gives CASSPRTGKPYEQYF.

CDR3 in amino acids: CSAEGGYGYTF. CDR3 nucleotide sequence: TGCAGCGCCGAAGGCGGGTATGGCTACACCTTC. This chain links TRBV29-1 with TRBJ1-2; D is unresolved. The CDR3 runs 11 residues. The V end lost 7 bases, the J end lost 5 bases, and 11 bases lay between the germline ends. CDR1 and CDR2 from the germline V gene are SQVTM and ANQGSEA.

The DNA of the CDR3 is TGTGCCAGCAGCTTGGGACGGGAGGTCGATCAGCCCCAGCATTTT. This sequence encodes CASSLGREVDQPQHF. The chain couples TRBV5-6 to TRBJ1-5; D unclear. In germline, CDR1 is SGHDT, CDR2 YYEEEE. Deletions cut 0 bases from V and 5 bases from J, with 12 bases between. The CDR3 consists of 15 residues. Filled out from reference TRBV5-6 and TRBJ1-5, the complete variable domain reads DAGVTQSPTHLIKTRGQQVTLRCSPKSGHDTVSWYQQALGQGPQFIFQYYEEEERQRGNFPDRFSGHQFPNYSSELNVNALLLGDSALYLCASSLGREVDQPQHFGDGTRLSIL.

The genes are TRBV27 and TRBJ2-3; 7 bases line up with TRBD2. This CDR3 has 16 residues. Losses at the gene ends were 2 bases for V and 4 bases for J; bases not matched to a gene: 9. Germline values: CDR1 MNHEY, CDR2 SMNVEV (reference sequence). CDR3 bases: TGTGCCAGCAGTTTAATCGGGGGGATCGGGCCAGATACGCAGTATTTT. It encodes CASSLIGGIGPDTQYF.

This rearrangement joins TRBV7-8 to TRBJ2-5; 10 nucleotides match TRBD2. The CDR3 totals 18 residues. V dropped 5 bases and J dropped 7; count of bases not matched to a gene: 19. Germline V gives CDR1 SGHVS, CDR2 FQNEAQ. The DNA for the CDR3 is TGTGCCAGCAGCGATACGATAACTAGCGGGACGATGTATGGGACCCAGTACTTC. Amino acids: CASSDTITSGTMYGTQYF.